The rows below give T cell receptor beta chains drawn from one sample of a study of OX40 agonist ivuxolimab in advanced cancers. TCRdb's copy holds only in-frame clones and misses some; the assay was immunoSEQ multiplex PCR. The sample lists 72,000 or so clones, approximately 89% seen once, with 9.5% to 12% in the top ten. Sequencing was performed on CD4+ or CD8+ T cells sorted from blood, taken in a trial of the OX40 agonist ivuxolimab. These receptors were collected from an adult with an advanced solid tumor such as melanoma, head and neck, liver or kidney cancer. The CDR3 runs from the conserved cysteine through the conserved F or W. The order of the fields is J gene, V gene, D gene, clone size, CDR3 length, CDR3 DNA, CDR3 protein. The D gene is left open where the match is weak. The listing skips clone size in some rows; elsewhere it reads once, few, many or a size class.

>TRBJ1-5|TRBV5-1|.|.|14
TGCGCCAGCAGCTTGGAGGGGTTGGATCAGCCCCAGCATTTT
CASSLEGLDQPQHF
>TRBJ2-7|TRBV27|.|.|14
TGTGCCAGCAGTTGGGACACTACTGGCTACGAGCAGTACTTC
CASSWDTTGYEQYF
>TRBJ2-5|TRBV7-3|TRBD2|.|14
TGTGCCAGCAGTAGGGGCGGGAGTCGAGAGACCCAGTACTTC
CASSRGGSRETQYF
>TRBJ2-5|TRBV7-3|.|.|15
TGTGCCAGCAGCTTAACGACAGGGGAGGGGGAGACCCAGTACTTC
CASSLTTGEGETQYF
>TRBJ2-3|TRBV2|.|once|15
TGTGCCAGCAGTTCTCTATTTGGGTTCACAGATACGCAGTATTTT
CASSSLFGFTDTQYF
>TRBJ1-4|TRBV5-1|.|few|17
TGCGCCAGCAGCTTGGGGTCCTTAGGGGGGACTAATGAAAAACTGTTTTTT
CASSLGSLGGTNEKLFF
>TRBJ2-3|TRBV13|TRBD2|.|16
TGTGCCAGCAGCCCCCGAGGACTAGCGGGGGGAGATACGCAGTATTTT
CASSPRGLAGGDTQYF
>TRBJ1-2|TRBV15|.|.|12
TGTGCCACCAGCAGAGAGAGCTATGGCTACACCTTC
CATSRESYGYTF
>TRBJ2-5|TRBV28|TRBD2|once|18
TGTGCCAGCAGTCTGTGGGGAGGACTAGCGGGAGCTGAAGAGACCCAGTACTTC
CASSLWGGLAGAEETQYF
>TRBJ1-1|TRBV6-5|.|few|15
TGTGCCAGCAGTTACGATGTCCTTTTGAACACTGAAGCTTTCTTT
CASSYDVLLNTEAFF
>TRBJ2-1|TRBV28|TRBD2|.|14
TGTGCCAGCAAGGGGGCGGGAGGGTACAATGAGCAGTTCTTC
CASKGAGGYNEQFF
>TRBJ2-2|TRBV10-2|TRBD1|.|18
TGCGCCAGCAGTGGGCTCCCCAGGGGGCGATTGAACACCGGGGAGCTGTTTTTT
CASSGLPRGRLNTGELFF
>TRBJ1-2|TRBV29-1|.|once|11
TGCAGCGTTGTGGGAAAAGATGGCTACACCTTC
CSVVGKDGYTF
>TRBJ2-7|TRBV27|.|.|15
TGTGCCAGCGCCACATCCGGGACAAATTTCAGGGAGCAGTACTTC
CASATSGTNFREQYF
>TRBJ1-1|TRBV6-1|.|.|15
TGTGCCAGCAGTGAAAAGGGCAGCCTGAACACTGAAGCTTTCTTT
CASSEKGSLNTEAFF